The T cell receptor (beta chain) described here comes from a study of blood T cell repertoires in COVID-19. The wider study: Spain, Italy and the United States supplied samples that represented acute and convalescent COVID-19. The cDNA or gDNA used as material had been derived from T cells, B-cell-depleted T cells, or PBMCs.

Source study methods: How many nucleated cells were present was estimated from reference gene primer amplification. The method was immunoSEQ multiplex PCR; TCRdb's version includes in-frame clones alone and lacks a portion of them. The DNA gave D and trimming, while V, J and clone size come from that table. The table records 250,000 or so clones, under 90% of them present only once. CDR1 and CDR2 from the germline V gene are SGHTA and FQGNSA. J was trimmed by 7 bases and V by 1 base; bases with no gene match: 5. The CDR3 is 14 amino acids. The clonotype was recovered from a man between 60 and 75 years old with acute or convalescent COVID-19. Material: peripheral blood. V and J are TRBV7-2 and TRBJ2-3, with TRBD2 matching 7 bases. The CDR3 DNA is TGTGCCAGCAGCTTAGGGGGGAGGGTCCATACGCAGTATTTT. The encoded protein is CASSLGGRVHTQYF.